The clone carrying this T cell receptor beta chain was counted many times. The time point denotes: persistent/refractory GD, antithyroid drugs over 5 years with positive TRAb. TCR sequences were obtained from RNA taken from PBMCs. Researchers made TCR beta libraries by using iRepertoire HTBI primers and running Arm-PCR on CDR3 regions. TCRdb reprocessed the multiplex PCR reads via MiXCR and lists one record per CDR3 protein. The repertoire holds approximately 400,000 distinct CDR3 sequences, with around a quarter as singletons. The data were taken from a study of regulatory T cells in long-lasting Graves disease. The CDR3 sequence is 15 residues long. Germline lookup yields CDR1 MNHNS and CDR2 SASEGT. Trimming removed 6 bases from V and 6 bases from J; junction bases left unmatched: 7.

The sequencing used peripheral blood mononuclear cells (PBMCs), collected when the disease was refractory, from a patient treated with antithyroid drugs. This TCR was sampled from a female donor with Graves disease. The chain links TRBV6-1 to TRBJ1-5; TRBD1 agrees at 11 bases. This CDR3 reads CASRIPGQGGQPQHF. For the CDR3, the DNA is TGTGCCAGCAGGATACCGGGACAGGGGGGTCAGCCCCAGCATTTT.